This T cell receptor beta chain derives from a study of regulatory T cells in long-lasting Graves disease. Study-level results: Newly diagnosed Graves' patients exceeded persistent ones in TCR diversity. A reduction in accuracy may have resulted from the small sample size.

With 4 bases clipped from V and 9 bases from J, the junction kept 5 bases outside the gene matches. Germline V gene lookup returns CDR1 SGHAT and CDR2 FQNNGV. CDR3 length: 13 residues. This clonotype has at least ten counts. Its antigen remains unidentified. Time point described: newly diagnosed GD, antithyroid drugs for less than 3 months. PBMC RNA served as the TCR library source. Under American Thyroid Association guidelines, Graves' disease was diagnosed. Researchers made TCR beta libraries by using iRepertoire HTBI primers and running Arm-PCR on CDR3 regions. TCRdb passed the multiplex PCR reads through MiXCR, listing each CDR3 protein once. The sample consists of around 250,000 distinct CDR3 sequences, around 20% of them appearing once.

The specimen comprised peripheral blood mononuclear cells (PBMCs), sampled at new diagnosis, from a patient treated with antithyroid drugs. The source is a female donor with Graves disease. V gene TRBV11-2 combines with J gene TRBJ1-1, with TRBD1 matching 10 bases. The CDR3, as DNA: TGTGCCAGCAGCTCCGGACAGGGGGTAAAAGCTTTCTTT. This encodes CASSSGQGVKAFF.